This T cell receptor (beta chain) was captured by sequencing in a study of cytomegalovirus exposure and HLA in healthy donors. The protocol was immunoSEQ multiplex PCR, while the TCRdb copy is restricted to in-frame clones and leaves out a portion. The table has around 60,000 clones, around 92% seen once. Study observations and caveats: According to a subsequent analysis, TCR clusters from the first cohort were inclined to appear together in the roughly 110 validation repertoires.

A remark on this clone: Its antigen is still unknown.

Germline values: CDR1 WNHNN, CDR2 SYGVQD (reference sequence). CDR3 length equals 15 residues. Losses at the gene ends were 0 bases for V and 3 bases for J; bases not matched to a gene: 2. The TCR sequence derives from a woman aged 18-29 years in good health and CMV-seronegative. The chain combines TRBV10-1 with TRBJ2-3; 8 bases match TRBD2. Input material: PBMCs. CDR3 sequence: CASSESASGTDTQYF. Here the CDR3 DNA reads TGCGCCAGCAGTGAGTCGGCTAGCGGGACAGATACGCAGTATTTT.